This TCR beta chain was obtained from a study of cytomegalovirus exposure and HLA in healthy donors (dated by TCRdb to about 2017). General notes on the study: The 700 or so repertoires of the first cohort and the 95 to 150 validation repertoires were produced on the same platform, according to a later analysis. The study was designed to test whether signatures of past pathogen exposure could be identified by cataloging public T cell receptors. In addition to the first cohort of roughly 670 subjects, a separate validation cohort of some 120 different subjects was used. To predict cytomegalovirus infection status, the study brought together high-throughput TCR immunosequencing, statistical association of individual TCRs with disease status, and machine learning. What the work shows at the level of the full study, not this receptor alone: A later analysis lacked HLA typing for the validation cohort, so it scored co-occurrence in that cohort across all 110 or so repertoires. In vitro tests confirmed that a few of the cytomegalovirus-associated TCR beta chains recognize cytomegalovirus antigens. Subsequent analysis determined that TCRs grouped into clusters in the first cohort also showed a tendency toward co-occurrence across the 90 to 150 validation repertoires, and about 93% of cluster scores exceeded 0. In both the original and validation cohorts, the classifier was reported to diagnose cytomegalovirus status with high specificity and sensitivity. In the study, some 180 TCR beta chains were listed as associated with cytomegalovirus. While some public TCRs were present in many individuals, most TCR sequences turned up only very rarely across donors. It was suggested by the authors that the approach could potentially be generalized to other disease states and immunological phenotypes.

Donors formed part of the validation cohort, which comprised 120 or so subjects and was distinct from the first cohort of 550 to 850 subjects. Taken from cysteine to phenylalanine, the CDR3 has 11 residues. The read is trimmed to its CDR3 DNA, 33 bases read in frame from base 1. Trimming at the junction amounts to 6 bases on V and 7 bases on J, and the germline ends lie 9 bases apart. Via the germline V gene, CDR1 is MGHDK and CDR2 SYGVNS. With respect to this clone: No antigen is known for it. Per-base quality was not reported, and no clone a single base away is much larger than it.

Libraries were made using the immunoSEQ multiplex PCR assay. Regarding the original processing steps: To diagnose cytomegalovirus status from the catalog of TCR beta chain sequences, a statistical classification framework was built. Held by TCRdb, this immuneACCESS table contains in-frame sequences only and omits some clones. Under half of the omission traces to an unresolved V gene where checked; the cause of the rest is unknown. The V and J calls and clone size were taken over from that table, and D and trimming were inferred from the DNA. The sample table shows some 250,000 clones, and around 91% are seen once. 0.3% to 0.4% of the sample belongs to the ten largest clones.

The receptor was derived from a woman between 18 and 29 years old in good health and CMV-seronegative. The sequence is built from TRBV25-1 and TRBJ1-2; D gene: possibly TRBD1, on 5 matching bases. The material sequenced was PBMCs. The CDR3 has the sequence CASRRGGGYTF. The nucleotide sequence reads TGTGCCAGCAGGAGGGGAGGTGGCTACACCTTC.